This is a list of T cell receptor beta chains from one sample in a study of T-cell reconstitution after alpha-beta-depleted transplantation in children. TCRdb reprocessed the PCR reads via MiXCR and lists one record per CDR3 protein. This sample yields 600,000 to 700,000 distinct CDR3 sequences, of which 16% are seen a single time; approximately 1.1% belongs to the top ten. The specimen was PBMCs from the stem cell graft donor, collected from the stem cell graft. All receptors derive from a human donor who donated a stem cell graft to a child with acute myeloid leukemia. The CDR3 runs from the conserved cysteine through the conserved F or W. The D gene is left open where the match is weak. Expanded clones get a size class; other rows say once, few or many, or leave the size out.

d_gene: .; v_gene: TRBV6-2/TRBV6-3; abundance: few; j_gene: TRBJ1-5; CDR3aa: CASSYGQHNQPQHF; CDR3nt: TGTGCCAGCAGCTATGGACAGCATAATCAGCCCCAGCATTTT
d_gene: .; v_gene: TRBV7-2; abundance: many; j_gene: TRBJ2-3; CDR3aa: CASSLEQGGGTDTQYF; CDR3nt: TGTGCCAGCAGCTTAGAACAGGGTGGGGGCACAGATACGCAGTATTTT
d_gene: TRBD1; v_gene: TRBV5-1; abundance: .; j_gene: TRBJ2-2; CDR3aa: CASGTGDTGELFF; CDR3nt: TGCGCCAGTGGGACAGGGGACACCGGGGAGCTGTTTTTT
d_gene: TRBD2; v_gene: TRBV7-2; abundance: many; j_gene: TRBJ2-1; CDR3aa: CASSSRGLSGGAVF; CDR3nt: TGTGCCAGCAGCTCAAGAGGGCTTAGCGGGGGGGCGGTCTTC
d_gene: .; v_gene: TRBV29-1; abundance: many; j_gene: TRBJ2-1; CDR3aa: CSVNGYNEQFF; CDR3nt: TGCAGCGTTAACGGTTACAATGAGCAGTTCTTC
d_gene: .; v_gene: TRBV7-2; abundance: many; j_gene: TRBJ1-5; CDR3aa: CASSLGVNQPQHF; CDR3nt: TGTGCCAGCAGCTTGGGGGTCAATCAGCCCCAGCATTTT
d_gene: TRBD1; v_gene: TRBV5-1; abundance: .; j_gene: TRBJ1-3; CDR3aa: CASSTGTGSTLSGNTIYF; CDR3nt: TGCGCCAGCAGCACCGGGACAGGATCAACGCTCTCTGGAAACACCATATATTTT
d_gene: .; v_gene: TRBV6-2/TRBV6-3; abundance: .; j_gene: TRBJ2-2; CDR3aa: CASSYSGTELNTGELFF; CDR3nt: TGTGCCAGCAGTTACTCGGGGACGGAGCTAAACACCGGGGAGCTGTTTTTT
d_gene: .; v_gene: TRBV28; abundance: .; j_gene: TRBJ1-1; CDR3aa: CASSSTWTEAFF; CDR3nt: TGTGCCAGCAGTTCGACTTGGACTGAAGCTTTCTTT
d_gene: TRBD1; v_gene: TRBV11-1; abundance: few; j_gene: TRBJ2-1; CDR3aa: CASSPMVAGTGKNNEQFF; CDR3nt: TGTGCCAGCAGCCCGATGGTAGCCGGGACAGGGAAAAACAATGAGCAGTTCTTC
d_gene: TRBD1; v_gene: TRBV4-3; abundance: many; j_gene: TRBJ2-7; CDR3aa: CASSQTRQGYEQYF; CDR3nt: TGCGCCAGCAGCCAGACGCGACAGGGCTACGAGCAGTACTTC
d_gene: .; v_gene: TRBV5-5; abundance: .; j_gene: TRBJ2-2; CDR3aa: CASSPLVGSTGELFF; CDR3nt: TGTGCCAGCAGCCCCCTGGTTGGGAGCACCGGGGAGCTGTTTTTT
d_gene: TRBD1; v_gene: TRBV5-1; abundance: many; j_gene: TRBJ2-1; CDR3aa: CASSLVLLATGRYNEQFF; CDR3nt: TGCGCCAGCAGCTTGGTATTATTGGCGACAGGGCGGTACAATGAGCAGTTCTTC
d_gene: .; v_gene: TRBV2; abundance: .; j_gene: TRBJ2-2; CDR3aa: CASSEVASLTGELFF; CDR3nt: TGTGCCAGCAGTGAAGTTGCCTCTTTGACCGGGGAGCTGTTTTTT
d_gene: .; v_gene: TRBV3-1; abundance: .; j_gene: TRBJ2-6; CDR3aa: CASSQAVSGANVLTF; CDR3nt: TGTGCCAGCAGCCAAGCCGTCTCTGGGGCCAACGTCCTGACTTTC
d_gene: .; v_gene: TRBV28; abundance: .; j_gene: TRBJ1-5; CDR3aa: CASSLSIGGHYSNQPQHF; CDR3nt: TGTGCCAGCAGTTTAAGTATTGGGGGACACTATAGCAATCAGCCCCAGCATTTT
d_gene: .; v_gene: TRBV20-1; abundance: many; j_gene: TRBJ1-2; CDR3aa: CSAIDSPNYGYTF; CDR3nt: TGCAGTGCTATAGACAGCCCAAACTATGGCTACACCTTC
d_gene: TRBD2; v_gene: TRBV5-5; abundance: few; j_gene: TRBJ2-1; CDR3aa: CASSLALGGGAYNEQFF; CDR3nt: TGTGCCAGCAGCTTGGCCCTTGGCGGGGGGGCCTACAATGAGCAGTTCTTC
d_gene: .; v_gene: TRBV28; abundance: .; j_gene: TRBJ1-2; CDR3aa: CASTLGGSWGYTF; CDR3nt: TGTGCCAGCACCCTAGGGGGATCGTGGGGCTACACCTTC
d_gene: TRBD2; v_gene: TRBV11-2; abundance: few; j_gene: TRBJ2-3; CDR3aa: CASSLWGTSGGVTDTQYF; CDR3nt: TGTGCCAGCAGCTTATGGGGGACTAGCGGGGGCGTCACAGATACGCAGTATTTT
d_gene: .; v_gene: TRBV2; abundance: few; j_gene: TRBJ1-2; CDR3aa: CASTGQPANYGYTF; CDR3nt: TGTGCCAGCACCGGACAGCCAGCTAACTATGGCTACACCTTC
d_gene: .; v_gene: TRBV15; abundance: few; j_gene: TRBJ2-1; CDR3aa: CATSRARGGDEQFF; CDR3nt: TGTGCCACCAGCAGAGCCAGGGGGGGCGATGAGCAGTTCTTC
d_gene: .; v_gene: TRBV7-2; abundance: .; j_gene: TRBJ2-5; CDR3aa: CASSLDRTETQYF; CDR3nt: TGTGCCAGCAGCTTAGACAGGACCGAGACCCAGTACTTC
d_gene: .; v_gene: TRBV29-1; abundance: .; j_gene: TRBJ2-3; CDR3aa: CSAGDTQYF; CDR3nt: TGCAGCGCTGGGGATACGCAGTATTTT
d_gene: TRBD1; v_gene: TRBV11-2; abundance: few; j_gene: TRBJ1-1; CDR3aa: CASSRGDRGFVTEAFF; CDR3nt: TGTGCCAGCAGCCGCGGGGACAGGGGCTTTGTCACTGAAGCTTTCTTT
d_gene: TRBD2; v_gene: TRBV29-1; abundance: many; j_gene: TRBJ2-2; CDR3aa: CSVEDGGSGELFF; CDR3nt: TGCAGCGTTGAAGATGGCGGGAGCGGGGAGCTGTTTTTT
d_gene: TRBD2; v_gene: TRBV5-5; abundance: few; j_gene: TRBJ2-1; CDR3aa: CASSSLAGGDNNEQFF; CDR3nt: TGTGCCAGCAGCTCACTAGCGGGGGGGGATAACAATGAGCAGTTCTTC
d_gene: TRBD1; v_gene: TRBV12-3/TRBV12-4; abundance: .; j_gene: TRBJ2-2; CDR3aa: CASSLWGQGSAGELFF; CDR3nt: TGTGCCAGCAGTTTATGGGGACAGGGGTCGGCCGGGGAGCTGTTTTTT
d_gene: .; v_gene: TRBV29-1; abundance: many; j_gene: TRBJ2-7; CDR3aa: CSVEASYEQYF; CDR3nt: TGCAGCGTTGAAGCGTCCTACGAGCAGTACTTC
d_gene: .; v_gene: TRBV5-1; abundance: .; j_gene: TRBJ2-3; CDR3aa: CASSLSGDRTDTQYF; CDR3nt: TGCGCCAGCAGCTTATCAGGGGACCGCACAGATACGCAGTATTTT
d_gene: .; v_gene: TRBV9; abundance: .; j_gene: TRBJ2-1; CDR3aa: CASSRRGTSYNEQFF; CDR3nt: TGTGCCAGCAGCCGCAGGGGTACTTCCTACAATGAGCAGTTCTTC
d_gene: .; v_gene: TRBV4-2; abundance: few; j_gene: TRBJ2-1; CDR3aa: CASSLPARIGNEQFF; CDR3nt: TGTGCCAGCAGCCTCCCGGCCAGGATTGGCAATGAGCAGTTCTTC